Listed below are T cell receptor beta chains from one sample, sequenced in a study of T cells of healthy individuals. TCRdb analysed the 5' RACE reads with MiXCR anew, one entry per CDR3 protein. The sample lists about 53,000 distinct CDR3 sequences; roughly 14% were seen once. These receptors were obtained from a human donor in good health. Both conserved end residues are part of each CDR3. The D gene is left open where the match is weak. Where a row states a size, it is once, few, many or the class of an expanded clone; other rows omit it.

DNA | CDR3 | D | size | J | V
TGCAGTGCTAGAGATATGGGAGGGAGGGCCTCGAGCGGGGAGCTGTTTTTT | CSARDMGGRASSGELFF | TRBD2 | NA | TRBJ2-2 | TRBV20-1
TGTGCCAGCGCCTTAGGGCGCAGGGAACAAGAGACCCAGTACTTC | CASALGRREQETQYF | NA | NA | TRBJ2-5 | TRBV7-9
TGTGCCACCAGCGACAGGGATCTAGGGAAACTGTTTTTT | CATSDRDLGKLFF | TRBD1 | few | TRBJ1-4 | TRBV15
TGTGCCAGCAGCCCGATGGCAGGGGGCAATCAGCCCCAGCATTTT | CASSPMAGGNQPQHF | NA | few | TRBJ1-5 | TRBV7-2
TGCGCCAGCAGCTTGGAACCTACTAATCAGCCCCAGCATTTT | CASSLEPTNQPQHF | NA | few | TRBJ1-5 | TRBV5-1
TGTGCCAGCAGCCAGGGGAGGGGACGAAACGAGCAGTACTTC | CASSQGRGRNEQYF | NA | many | TRBJ2-7 | TRBV6-5
TGTGCCTGGAGTGTGCCCGGACAGGGGATGGAGACCCAGTACTTC | CAWSVPGQGMETQYF | TRBD1 | NA | TRBJ2-5 | TRBV30
TGTGCCAGCCAGAGGGGAGCCGGGGAGCTGTTTTTT | CASQRGAGELFF | NA | few | TRBJ2-2 | TRBV9
TGTGCCAGCAGCTCCACACCTGAAGCTTTCTTT | CASSSTPEAFF | NA | many | TRBJ1-1 | TRBV7-9
TGCAGTGCCCATGGCGGGCGCAATCAGCCCCAGCATTTT | CSAHGGRNQPQHF | NA | NA | TRBJ1-5 | TRBV20-1
TGTGCCAGCAGCCAAATTTTCGGGACCCAGTACTTC | CASSQIFGTQYF | NA | many | TRBJ2-5 | TRBV3-1
TGTGCCAGCAGCCTGTCTAGCGGTTATCAAGAGACCCAGTACTTC | CASSLSSGYQETQYF | TRBD2 | few | TRBJ2-5 | TRBV7-2
TGTGCCAGCAGAGGGACCTATTTTCAGTACTTC | CASRGTYFQYF | NA | many | TRBJ2-4 | TRBV2
TGCAGTGCTAGTAGTCTAGCGGGCTACGAGCAGTACTTC | CSASSLAGYEQYF | TRBD2 | NA | TRBJ2-7 | TRBV20-1
TGTGCCACCAGTGATGGGGCCGAATCGAACACTGAAGCTTTCTTT | CATSDGAESNTEAFF | NA | few | TRBJ1-1 | TRBV24-1
TGCAGTGCTAGTCCCTCTCCGGGACTAGGTCCCGAGCAGTACTTC | CSASPSPGLGPEQYF | TRBD2 | NA | TRBJ2-7 | TRBV20-1
TGTGCCAGCAGTCCGGGACAGGGATCCTACGAGCAGTACTTC | CASSPGQGSYEQYF | TRBD1 | many | TRBJ2-7 | TRBV4-1
TGTGCCAGCAGCCCTCCGGGACAGGGGGCTTACACTGAAGCTTTCTTT | CASSPPGQGAYTEAFF | TRBD1 | many | TRBJ1-1 | TRBV9
TGTGCCATCAGTCCGGGGTCCTACGAGCAGTACTTC | CAISPGSYEQYF | NA | few | TRBJ2-7 | TRBV10-3
TGTGCCAGCAGCCAAGACCTTTATGTCACTGAAGCTTTCTTT | CASSQDLYVTEAFF | NA | few | TRBJ1-1 | TRBV14
TGTGCCAGCAGTGGGACAGGGGCCGTCTATGGCTACACCTTC | CASSGTGAVYGYTF | TRBD1 | NA | TRBJ1-2 | TRBV12-3/TRBV12-4
TGTGCCAGCGGACGGATTTCCGGCTCCTACGAGCAGTACTTC | CASGRISGSYEQYF | NA | many | TRBJ2-7 | TRBV2
TGTGCCAGCAGCCAAGATCTATATGTCTCAGAGACCCAGTACTTC | CASSQDLYVSETQYF | NA | NA | TRBJ2-5 | TRBV14
TGTGCCAGCAGTTACGGAAGCCCGCCCGGCTACACCTTC | CASSYGSPPGYTF | NA | NA | TRBJ1-2 | TRBV6-2/TRBV6-3
TGTGCTAGTGGGCACGCCCCAGACACTGAAGCTTTCTTT | CASGHAPDTEAFF | NA | many | TRBJ1-1 | TRBV12-5
TGTGCTAGTGGTGACCAGGGACTTAAGGAGACCCAGTACTTC | CASGDQGLKETQYF | NA | NA | TRBJ2-5 | TRBV12-5
TGTGCCAGCAGTTTCCCAGGGGGCTATGGCTACACCTTC | CASSFPGGYGYTF | TRBD1 | few | TRBJ1-2 | TRBV12-3/TRBV12-4
TGTGCCAGCTCACCGGCGGGATTGAACGTCCTGACTTTC | CASSPAGLNVLTF | NA | many | TRBJ2-6 | TRBV18
TGTGCCAGCAGTTTGAGTCAGCAGACCCAGTACTTC | CASSLSQQTQYF | NA | many | TRBJ2-5 | TRBV28
TGTGCCAGCACCCAATCCTGGACCCCAGAGACCCAGTACTTC | CASTQSWTPETQYF | NA | NA | TRBJ2-5 | TRBV12-3/TRBV12-4
TGTGCCAGCAGCTTAGGCCTCAGTTCGACAAGTCCGGGAGGCACTGAAGCTTTCTTT | CASSLGLSSTSPGGTEAFF | NA | NA | TRBJ1-1 | TRBV13
TGTGCCAGCAGCGGGGGACAGGGGGACGACACCGGGGAGCTGTTTTTT | CASSGGQGDDTGELFF | TRBD1 | few | TRBJ2-2 | TRBV7-9